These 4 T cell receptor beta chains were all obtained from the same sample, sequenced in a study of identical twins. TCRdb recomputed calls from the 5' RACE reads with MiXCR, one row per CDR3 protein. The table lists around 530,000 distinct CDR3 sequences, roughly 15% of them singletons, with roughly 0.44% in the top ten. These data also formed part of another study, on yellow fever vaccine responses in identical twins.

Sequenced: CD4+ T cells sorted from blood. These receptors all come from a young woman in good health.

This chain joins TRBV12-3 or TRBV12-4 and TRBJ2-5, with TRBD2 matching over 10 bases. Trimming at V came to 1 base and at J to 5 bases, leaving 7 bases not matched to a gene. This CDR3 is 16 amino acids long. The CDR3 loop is CASSLGLAGVQETQYF. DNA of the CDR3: TGTGCCAGCAGTTTAGGTCTAGCGGGAGTACAGGAGACCCAGTACTTC.

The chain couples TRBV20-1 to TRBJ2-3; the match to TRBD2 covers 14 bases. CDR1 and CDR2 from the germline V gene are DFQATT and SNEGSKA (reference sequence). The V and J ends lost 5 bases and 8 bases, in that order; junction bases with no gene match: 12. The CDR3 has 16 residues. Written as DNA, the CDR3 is TGCAGTGCTCCTACGATGGGACTAGCGGGGGTTGGTACGCAGTATTTT. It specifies CSAPTMGLAGVGTQYF.

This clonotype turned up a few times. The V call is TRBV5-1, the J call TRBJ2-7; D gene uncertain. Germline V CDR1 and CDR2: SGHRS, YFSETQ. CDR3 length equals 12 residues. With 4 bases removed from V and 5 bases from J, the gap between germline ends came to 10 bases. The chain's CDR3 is CASSPYRDEQYF. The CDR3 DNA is TGCGCCAGCAGCCCCTATAGGGACGAGCAGTACTTC.

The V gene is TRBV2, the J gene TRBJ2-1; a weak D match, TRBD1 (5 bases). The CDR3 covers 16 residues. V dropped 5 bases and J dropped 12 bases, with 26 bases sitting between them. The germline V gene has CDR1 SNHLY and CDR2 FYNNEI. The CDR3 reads CASSPSQDIPWLGQFF. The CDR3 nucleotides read TGTGCCAGCAGTCCCTCCCAGGACATCCCCTGGCTAGGGCAGTTCTTC.